This T cell receptor beta chain was documented in a study of blood T cell repertoires in COVID-19. CDR3 length equals 13 residues. CDR1 is MDHEN and CDR2 is SYDVKM in the germline V gene. V was pared by 7 bases and J by 1 base, with 1 base of the junction left unmatched. Data came from immunoSEQ multiplex PCR; TCRdb stores just in-frame clones and leaves some out. The sample has 150,000 to 200,000 clones, approximately 84% seen once; the top ten hold 22%. This TCR was sampled from a woman older than 75 with acute or convalescent COVID-19. Sequenced: peripheral blood. The chain recombines TRBV28 with TRBJ2-7; TRBD2 aligns across 10 bases. CDR3 nucleotide sequence: TGTGCCAGCATAGCGGGAGGTTCCTACGAGCAGTACTTC. Encoded protein: CASIAGGSYEQYF.